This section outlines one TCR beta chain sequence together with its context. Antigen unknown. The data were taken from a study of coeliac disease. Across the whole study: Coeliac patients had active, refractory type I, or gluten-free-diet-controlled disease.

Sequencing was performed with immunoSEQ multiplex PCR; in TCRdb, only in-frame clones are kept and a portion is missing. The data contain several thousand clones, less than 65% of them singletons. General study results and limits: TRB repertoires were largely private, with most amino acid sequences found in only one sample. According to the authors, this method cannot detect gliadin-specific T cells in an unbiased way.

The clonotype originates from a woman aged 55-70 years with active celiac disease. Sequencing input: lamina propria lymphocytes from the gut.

The chain's CDR3 is CASSEVTGHYQPQHF. The DNA for the CDR3 is TGTGCCAGCAGTGAAGTGACAGGACACTACCAGCCCCAGCATTTT. V gene TRBV6-1 combines with J gene TRBJ1-5; D is perhaps TRBD1 (6 bases). This CDR3 is built from 15 residues. Between the trimmed V and J ends, which lost 1 base and 7 bases, there was a span of 14 bases. Germline CDR1 is MNHNS and CDR2 is SASEGT.